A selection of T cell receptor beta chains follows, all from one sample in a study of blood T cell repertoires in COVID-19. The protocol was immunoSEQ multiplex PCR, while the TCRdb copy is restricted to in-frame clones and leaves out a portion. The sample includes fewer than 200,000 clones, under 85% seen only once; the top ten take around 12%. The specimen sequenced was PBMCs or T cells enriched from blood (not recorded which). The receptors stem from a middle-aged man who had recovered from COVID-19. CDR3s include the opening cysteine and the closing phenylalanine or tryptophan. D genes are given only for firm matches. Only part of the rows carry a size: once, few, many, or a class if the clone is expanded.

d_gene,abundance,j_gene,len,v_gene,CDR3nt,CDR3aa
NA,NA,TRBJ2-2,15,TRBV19,TGTGCCAGTAGCACTAGGACAGTGAACACCGGGGAGCTGTTTTTT,CASSTRTVNTGELFF
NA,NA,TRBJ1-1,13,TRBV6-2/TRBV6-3,TGTGCCAGCAGTCGCAAATCGGACACTGAAGCTTTCTTT,CASSRKSDTEAFF
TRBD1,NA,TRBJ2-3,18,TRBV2,TGTGCCAGCAGCAGACAGGGAATAATGGGGATTGGAGCAGATACGCAGTATTTT,CASSRQGIMGIGADTQYF
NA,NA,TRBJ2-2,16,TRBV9,TGTGCCAGCAGCGTAGGGCAGCATCCGAACTCGGGAGTGCTGTTTTTT,CASSVGQHPNSGVLFF
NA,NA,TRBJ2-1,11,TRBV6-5,TGTGCCAGCAGTTATTCGGATGAGCAGTTCTTC,CASSYSDEQFF
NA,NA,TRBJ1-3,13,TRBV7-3,TGTGCCAGCAGCCCCGGGACAGGAAACACCATATATTTT,CASSPGTGNTIYF
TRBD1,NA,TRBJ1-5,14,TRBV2,TGTGCCAGCAGAGGGACAGGAGCGAATCAGCCCCAGCATTTT,CASRGTGANQPQHF
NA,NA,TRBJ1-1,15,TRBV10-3,TGTGCCATCAGTGAGTCCCCAGGGGAAAACACTGAAGCTTTCTTT,CAISESPGENTEAFF
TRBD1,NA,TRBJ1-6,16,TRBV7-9,TGTGCCAGCAGCTTCCAGACAGGGTCCTATAATTCACCCCTCCACTTT,CASSFQTGSYNSPLHF
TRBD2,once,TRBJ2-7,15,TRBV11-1,TGTGCCAGCAGCCCCGGGGGGGTTTTTCTGGGCGAGCAGTACTTC,CASSPGGVFLGEQYF
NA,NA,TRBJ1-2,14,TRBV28,TGTGCCAGCAGGCGAGGTCCCTCTAACTATGGCTACACCTTC,CASRRGPSNYGYTF
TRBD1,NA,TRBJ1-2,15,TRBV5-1,TGCGCCAGCAGCACCGGACAGGGGGTTAACTATGGCTACACCTTC,CASSTGQGVNYGYTF
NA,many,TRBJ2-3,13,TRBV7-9,TGTGCCAGCAGCTTAGCGGACATCGATACGCAGTATTTT,CASSLADIDTQYF
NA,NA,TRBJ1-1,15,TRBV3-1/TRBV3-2,TGTGCCAGCAGCTCTCACAGGGCTATGAACACTGAAGCTTTCTTT,CASSSHRAMNTEAFF
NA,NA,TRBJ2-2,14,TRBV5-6,TGTGCCAGCGCTAACGACAGGAGGACCGGGGAGCTGTTTTTT,CASANDRRTGELFF
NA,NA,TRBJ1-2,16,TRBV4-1,TGCGCCAGCAGCCCACTTCGGGAGACACCCTTTTATGGCTACACCTTC,CASSPLRETPFYGYTF
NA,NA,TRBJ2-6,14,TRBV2,TGTGCCAGCAGTCAGGTTTCTGGGGCCAACGTCCTGACTTTC,CASSQVSGANVLTF
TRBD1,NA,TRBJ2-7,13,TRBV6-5,TGTGCCAGCAGGGACGACAGGGACTACGAGCAGTACTTC,CASRDDRDYEQYF
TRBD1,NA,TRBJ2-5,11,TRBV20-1,TGCAGAAACAGGGGCGAAGAGACCCAGTACTTC,CRNRGEETQYF
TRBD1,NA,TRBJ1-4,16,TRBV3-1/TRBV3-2,TGTGCCAGCAGCCAAGGGACAGGGCCACCTAATGAAAAACTGTTTTTT,CASSQGTGPPNEKLFF
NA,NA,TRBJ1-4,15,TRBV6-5,TGTGCCAGCAGTTATCGGGGGGCATTTAATGAAAAACTGTTTTTT,CASSYRGAFNEKLFF
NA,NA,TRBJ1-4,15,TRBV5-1,TGCGCCAGCAGCTTGGGCTCAGGGTCTAATGAAAAACTGTTTTTT,CASSLGSGSNEKLFF
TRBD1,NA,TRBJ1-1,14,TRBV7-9,TGTGCCAGCAGCTTTTCAGGGGGGAAGGGTGAAGCTTTCTTT,CASSFSGGKGEAFF
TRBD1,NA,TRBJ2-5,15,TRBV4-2,TGTGCCAGCAGATCGGACTCAGGGGGCCAAGAGACCCAGTACTTC,CASRSDSGGQETQYF
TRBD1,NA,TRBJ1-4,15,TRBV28,TGTGCCAGCAGCAGACCGGGACAGGGGAATGAAAAACTGTTTTTT,CASSRPGQGNEKLFF
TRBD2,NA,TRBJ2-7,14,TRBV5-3,TGTGCCAGGGGACTAGCGGGGGACTTCTACGAGCAGTACTTC,CARGLAGDFYEQYF
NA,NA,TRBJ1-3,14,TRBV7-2,TGTGCCAGCAGCTTACACCTAGCTGGAAACACCATATATTTT,CASSLHLAGNTIYF
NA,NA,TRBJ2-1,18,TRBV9,TGTGCCAGCAGCGTCGACCTAACCGGCCTCCGACTATACAATGAGCAGTTCTTC,CASSVDLTGLRLYNEQFF
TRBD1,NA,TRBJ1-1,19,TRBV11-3,TGTGCCAGCAGCTTTGGGTCCCGGGACAGGGGGCTTTTTGGTACTGAAGCTTTCTTT,CASSFGSRDRGLFGTEAFF
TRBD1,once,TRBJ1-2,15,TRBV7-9,TGTGCCAGCAGCACCCAGGGGGAAATCAACTATGGCTACACCTTC,CASSTQGEINYGYTF
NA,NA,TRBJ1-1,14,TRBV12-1,TGTGCCAGCGGAAAGGACAGGTTGAACACTGAAGCTTTCTTT,CASGKDRLNTEAFF
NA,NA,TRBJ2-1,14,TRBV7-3,TGTGCCAGCAGCTCCATCGGACACAACAATGAGCAGTTCTTC,CASSSIGHNNEQFF
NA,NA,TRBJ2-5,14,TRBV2,TGTGCCAGCAGCCGCGACAGGAGGCAAGAGACCCAGTACTTC,CASSRDRRQETQYF
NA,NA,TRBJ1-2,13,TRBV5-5,TGTGCCAGCAGCTTGCTTCCTGAGGCGGGCTACACCTTC,CASSLLPEAGYTF
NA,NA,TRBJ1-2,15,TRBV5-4,TGTGCCAGCAGCCCCGACGGCGGCCCAAGCTATGGCTACACCTTC,CASSPDGGPSYGYTF
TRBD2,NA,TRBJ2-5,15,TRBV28,TGTGCCAGCAGTTTAACTGGGGGGGGTGGCGAGACCCAGTACTTC,CASSLTGGGGETQYF
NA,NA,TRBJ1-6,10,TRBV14,TGTGCCAGCAGGGCTTCACCCCTCCACTTT,CASRASPLHF
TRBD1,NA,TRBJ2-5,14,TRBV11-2,TGTGCCAGCAGACAGGGGGCGAGGCAAGAGACCCAGTACTTC,CASRQGARQETQYF
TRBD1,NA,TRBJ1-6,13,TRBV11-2,TGTGCCAGCAGCTCCCTGGGACAGGCACCCCTCCACTTT,CASSSLGQAPLHF
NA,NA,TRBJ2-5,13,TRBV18,TGTGCCAGCTCACCAGGAGTAGTGGAGACCCAGTACTTC,CASSPGVVETQYF
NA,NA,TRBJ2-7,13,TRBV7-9,TGTGCCAGCAGCTTACCGATCAGCTACGAGCAGTACTTC,CASSLPISYEQYF
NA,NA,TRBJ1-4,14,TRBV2,TGTGCCAGCAGGTCGGGGACTGGAGATGAAAAACTGTTTTTT,CASRSGTGDEKLFF
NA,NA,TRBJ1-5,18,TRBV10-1,TGCGCCAGCACTCCTAAAGGGCACATTCCCCTTGAGGGGGAGCGCCAGCATTTT,CASTPKGHIPLEGERQHF
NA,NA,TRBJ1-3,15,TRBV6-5,TGTGCCAGCAGTTACAAGTACTACTCTGGAAACACCATATATTTT,CASSYKYYSGNTIYF
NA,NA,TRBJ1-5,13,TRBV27,TGTGCCAGCAGTCTCTCTCGGAATCAGCCCCAGCATTTT,CASSLSRNQPQHF
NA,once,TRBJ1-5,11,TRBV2,TGTGCCAGCAGTGTAGGGGCCCCCCCCCATTTT,CASSVGAPPHF
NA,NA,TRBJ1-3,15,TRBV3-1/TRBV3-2,TGTGCCAGCAGCCTGGACACATTCTCTGGAAACACCATATATTTT,CASSLDTFSGNTIYF
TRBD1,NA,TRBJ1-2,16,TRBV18,TGTGCCAGCTCACCTCCTCGGGACAGAGCTAACTATGGCTACACCTTC,CASSPPRDRANYGYTF